Listed here are 22 T cell receptor beta chains from one sample, sequenced in a study of T cell changes during pregnancy in multiple sclerosis (dated by TCRdb to between 2019 and 2020). Library preparation used the immunoSEQ multiplex PCR assay. TCRdb obtained this table from immuneACCESS and retained in-frame rearrangements with V and J assigned. These tables miss some clones; where compared with another copy, unresolved V genes account for less than half of the shortfall, and the remainder is unexplained. The sample records just under 85,000 clones, approximately 93% of which are singletons. Jointly, the top ten make up over 2% of the sample. Material: peripheral blood, obtained in the first trimester of pregnancy. Receptor source: a female donor with multiple sclerosis, enrolled in a pregnancy study.

This rearrangement joins TRBV11-2 to TRBJ2-7; a weak D match, TRBD2 (6 bases). Per germline, CDR1 SGHAT and CDR2 FQNNGV. V lost 3 bases and J lost 3, with 6 bases in between. The CDR3 is 12 amino acids. CDR3 in amino acids: CASSFSGYEQYF. CDR3 in DNA: TGTGCCAGCAGCTTTAGCGGCTACGAGCAGTACTTC.

The chain links TRBV10-3 to TRBJ2-5; 7 nucleotides line up with TRBD2. CDR1 and CDR2 (germline): ENHRY, SYGVKD. V lost 5 bases and J lost 0; bases outside the gene matches: 6. This CDR3 comprises 15 residues. Here the CDR3 DNA reads TGTGCCATCAGTAGAAGCGGGGTCCACCAAGAGACCCAGTACTTC. Its protein product is CAISRSGVHQETQYF.

This chain uses TRBV20-1 with TRBJ1-1; no reliable D call. The CDR3 consists of 11 residues. Germline lookup yields CDR1 DFQATT and CDR2 SNEGSKA (reference sequence). The CDR3: CRGEGNTEAFF. In nucleotides, the CDR3 is TGCAGGGGAGAGGGAAACACTGAAGCTTTCTTT.

DNA for the CDR3: TGCGCCAGCAGCCAAGATAGGGGACAGGGGGCGCAAATTGAGACCCAGTACTTC. Its translation: CASSQDRGQGAQIETQYF. The chain is built from TRBV4-3 and TRBJ2-5; TRBD1 matches 12 bases. V trimming: 0 bases; J trimming: 5 bases; junction bases outside the gene matches: 10. Germline V CDR1 and CDR2: LGHNA, YSLEER. The CDR3 contains 18 residues.

The J gene is TRBJ2-3, the V gene TRBV10-3, with D perhaps matching TRBD1 (5 bases). This CDR3 is built from 14 residues. The germline gives CDR1 ENHRY, CDR2 SYGVKD. V was shortened by 3 bases and J by 2 bases, with 9 bases between the two germline ends. CDR3 sequence: CAISEQVFTDTQYF. The CDR3 DNA is TGTGCCATCAGTGAACAGGTATTCACAGATACGCAGTATTTT.

The chain is built from TRBV7-2 and TRBJ1-5; 8 bases match TRBD1. The CDR3 contains 14 residues. The V segment lost 4 bases and the J segment 4 bases; nucleotides outside the gene matches: 3. From germline, CDR1 is SGHTA and CDR2 FQGNSA. CDR3 bases: TGTGCCAGCAGCTCGGGACAGGCGAATCAGCCCCAGCATTTT. It codes for CASSSGQANQPQHF.

This clone was seen just once. The V gene is TRBV11-3, the J gene TRBJ1-6; D remains unclear. This CDR3 has 14 amino acids. Germline-derived CDR1 and CDR2 are SGHNT and YENEEA. V lost 0 bases and J 6 bases, leaving 6 bases between the germline ends. The CDR3 reads CASSLEVSNSPLHF. CDR3 bases: TGTGCCAGCAGCTTAGAAGTCAGTAATTCACCCCTCCACTTT.

As DNA, the CDR3 is TGTGCCACCAGCAGAGATGGGGTAGCGGAGGAGCAGTACTTC. Encoded protein: CATSRDGVAEEQYF. The V gene is TRBV15, the J gene TRBJ2-7; tentatively, D is TRBD2 (6 bases). V was cut by 0 bases and J by 7 bases, with 13 bases left in between. Germline V lookup: CDR1 LNHNV, CDR2 YYDKDF (reference sequence). The CDR3 runs to 14 residues.

V usage is TRBV15 and J usage is TRBJ2-1, with TRBD2 matching over 12 bases. With 5 bases clipped from V and 4 bases from J, the junction kept 9 bases outside the gene matches. The germline V gene encodes CDR1 LNHNV and CDR2 YYDKDF (reference sequence). CDR3 length equals 17 residues. The CDR3 loop is CATSGGTSGPFYNEQFF. The CDR3 nucleotides are TGTGCCACCAGCGGCGGGACTAGCGGGCCTTTTTACAATGAGCAGTTCTTC.

J is TRBJ1-6 and V is TRBV5-6; D call uncertain. V lost 2 bases to trimming and J lost 6 bases, with 6 bases between them. Per germline, CDR1 SGHDT and CDR2 YYEEEE. The CDR3 is 13 residues long. For the CDR3, the DNA is TGTGCCAGCAGCTTTTCCGGTAATTCACCCCTCCACTTT. Translated: CASSFSGNSPLHF.

The chain couples TRBV27 to TRBJ2-3, with TRBD2 identical over 9 bases. Unmatched junction bases numbered 8, after V lost 2 bases and J lost 2 bases. This CDR3 contains 17 residues. CDR1 MNHEY and CDR2 SMNVEV come from the germline V gene (reference sequence). CDR3 DNA: TGTGCCAGCAGTTTAGTCCCTAGCGGGGCTCTCACAGATACGCAGTATTTT. Its protein product is CASSLVPSGALTDTQYF.

The J gene is TRBJ1-2, the V gene TRBV6-5; D gene uncertain. Germline V CDR1 and CDR2: MNHEY, SVGAGI. Trimming pared 1 base from V and 0 bases from J, leaving 6 bases between. This CDR3 is 14 amino acids long. CDR3 bases: TGTGCCAGCAGTTACTACAGAACTAACTATGGCTACACCTTC. Its protein product is CASSYYRTNYGYTF.

CDR3 amino acids: CASSGGGQPQETQYF. The CDR3 coding sequence is TGTGCCAGCAGCGGTGGGGGCCAACCTCAAGAGACCCAGTACTTC. The genes are TRBV5-4 and TRBJ2-5; D is perhaps TRBD1 (6 bases). Looked up from germline, CDR1 is SGHNT and CDR2 is YYREEE (reference sequence). Deletions cut 4 bases from V and 2 bases from J, with 15 bases between. The CDR3 totals 15 residues.

The rearrangement uses TRBV6-5 and TRBJ1-6, with D uncertain. Trimming pared 2 bases from V and 7 bases from J, leaving 12 bases between. The V gene's germline CDR1 is MNHEY and CDR2 SVGAGI. The CDR3 has 15 residues. CDR3 region: CASSYARHINSPLHF. The CDR3 DNA sequence: TGTGCCAGCAGTTACGCCCGACACATCAATTCACCCCTCCACTTT.

This clone has just one count. The V call is TRBV10-3, the J call TRBJ2-3; 14 bases are shared with TRBD2. V lost 4 bases to trimming and J lost 5 bases; unmatched junction nucleotides: 8. There are 17 residues in the CDR3. The germline CDR1 and CDR2 sequences are ENHRY and SYGVKD. As DNA, the CDR3 is TGTGCCATCAGTGCACGGACTAGCGGGGGGACTGGAGATACGCAGTATTTT. It encodes CAISARTSGGTGDTQYF.

The chain carries TRBV11-1 and TRBJ1-1; maybe TRBD1 (5 bases). This CDR3 is built from 15 residues. Germline V CDR1 and CDR2: SGHAT, FQDESV (reference sequence). Trimming took off 5 bases at V and 4 bases at J, with 17 bases between the two ends. The CDR3 here is CASSAGTVWGTEAFF. In nucleotides, the CDR3 is TGTGCCAGCAGCGCGGGGACGGTCTGGGGCACTGAAGCTTTCTTT. Using reference TRBV11-1 and TRBJ1-1 for the parts outside the CDR3, the full variable domain is EAEVAQSPRYKITEKSQAVAFWCDPISGHATLYWYRQILGQGPELLVQFQDESVVDDSQLPKDRFSAERLKGVDSTLKIQPAELGDSAMYLCASSAGTVWGTEAFFGQGTRLTVV.

This clone was found a few times. The rearrangement joins TRBV27 to TRBJ2-7, with D tentatively TRBD2 (7 bases). This CDR3 comprises 14 residues. V was shortened by 5 bases and J by 4 bases, with 15 bases between the two germline ends. In germline, CDR1 is MNHEY, CDR2 SMNVEV (reference sequence). The CDR3, as DNA: TGTGCCAGCAGTCAAGGGGGGGCTGTGTACGAGCAGTACTTC. Its protein product is CASSQGGAVYEQYF.

The count of this clone is one. The V call is TRBV4-1, the J call TRBJ2-7; D is possibly TRBD1 (5 bases). Germline loops: CDR1 MGHRA, CDR2 YSYEKL. This CDR3 contains 15 residues. Trimming stripped 1 base from V and 5 bases from J, with 15 bases between. The CDR3 reads CASSQGRQGRDEQYF. CDR3 DNA sequence: TGCGCCAGCAGCCAAGGGCGGCAGGGCCGGGACGAGCAGTACTTC.

The chain is built from TRBV5-1 and TRBJ2-3, with 8 bases that match TRBD2. CDR1 and CDR2 from the germline V gene are SGHRS and YFSETQ. V shed 4 bases and J 4 bases; nucleotides not matched to a gene: 5. The CDR3 has 14 residues. CDR3 bases: TGCGCCAGCAGCCGGGGGGGCGGCCCAGATACGCAGTATTTT. Encoded protein: CASSRGGGPDTQYF.

The chain is built from TRBV27 and TRBJ1-1; TRBD1 is a possible D gene (5 bases). CDR1 and CDR2 from the germline V gene are MNHEY and SMNVEV (reference sequence). V lost 7 bases, J lost 0 bases, and 15 bases lay in between. The CDR3 consists of 15 residues. CDR3 sequence (DNA): TGTGCCAGCAAAAGGCAGGGCTGGGTGAACACTGAAGCTTTCTTT. It yields the protein CASKRQGWVNTEAFF.

The V call is TRBV29-1, the J call TRBJ1-2; D ambiguous. Germline loops: CDR1 SQVTM, CDR2 ANQGSEA. The CDR3 sequence is 12 residues long. V lost 4 bases, J lost 4 bases, and 10 bases lay in between. This chain's CDR3 is CSVGSRVYGYTF. CDR3 nucleotides: TGCAGCGTTGGGAGTCGGGTCTATGGCTACACCTTC.

The chain has TRBV4-3 and TRBJ2-1, with D possibly matching TRBD2 (5 bases). Trimming cost V 4 bases and J 1 base, with 11 bases left between them. The CDR3 contains 15 residues. The germline V gene encodes CDR1 LGHNA and CDR2 YSLEER. Written as DNA, the CDR3 is TGCGCCAGCAGCCCAGGACTGGATTCCTACAATGAGCAGTTCTTC. This gives the protein CASSPGLDSYNEQFF.